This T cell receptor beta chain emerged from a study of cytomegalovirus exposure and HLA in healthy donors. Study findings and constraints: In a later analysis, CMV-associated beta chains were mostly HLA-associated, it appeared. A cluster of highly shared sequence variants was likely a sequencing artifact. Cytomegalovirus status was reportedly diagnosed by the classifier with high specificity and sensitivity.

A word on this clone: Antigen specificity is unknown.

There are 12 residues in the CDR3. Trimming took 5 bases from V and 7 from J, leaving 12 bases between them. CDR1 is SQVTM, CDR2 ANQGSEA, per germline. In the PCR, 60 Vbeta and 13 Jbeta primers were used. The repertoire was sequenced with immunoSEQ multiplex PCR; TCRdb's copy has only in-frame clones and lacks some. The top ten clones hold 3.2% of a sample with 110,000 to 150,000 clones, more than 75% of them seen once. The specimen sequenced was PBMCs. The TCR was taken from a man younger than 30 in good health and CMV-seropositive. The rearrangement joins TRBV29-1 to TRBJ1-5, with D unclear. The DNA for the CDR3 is TGCAGCGTTTGGAGGGCGGGCCAGCCCCAGCATTTT. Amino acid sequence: CSVWRAGQPQHF.